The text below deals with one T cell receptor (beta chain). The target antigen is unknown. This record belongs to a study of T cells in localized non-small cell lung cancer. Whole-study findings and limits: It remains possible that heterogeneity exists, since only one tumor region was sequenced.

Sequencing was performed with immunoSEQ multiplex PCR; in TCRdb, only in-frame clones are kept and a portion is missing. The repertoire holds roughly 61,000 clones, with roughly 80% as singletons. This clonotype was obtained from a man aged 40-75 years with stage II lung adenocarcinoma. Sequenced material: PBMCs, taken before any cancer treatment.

The CDR3, as DNA: TGTGCCAGCAGCGAAAGACAGGGGAAGGGCTACACCTTC. Protein sequence: CASSERQGKGYTF. The chain employs TRBV7-9 and TRBJ1-2; 8 nucleotides align to TRBD1. The germline V gene encodes CDR1 SEHNR and CDR2 FQNEAQ (reference sequence). The CDR3 has 13 residues. The ends lost 5 bases at V and 8 bases at J; junction bases unmatched: 7.